Shown below are 25 T cell receptor beta chains from a single sample sequenced in a study of CD8 T cells in ankylosing spondylitis. From the 5' RACE reads, TCRdb called clonotypes with MiXCR, one entry per CDR3 protein. The top ten hold under 35% of the sample, which has roughly 160,000 distinct CDR3 sequences, 11% seen once. Source material: blood, either unsorted or a sorted T cell fraction (not recorded which). These receptors were taken from a male donor with ankylosing spondylitis or in good health (not recorded which).

This sequence joins TRBV20-1 and TRBJ2-5; 7 nucleotides agree with TRBD2. V trimming: 6 bases; J trimming: 5 bases; junction bases outside the gene matches: 12. The CDR3 is 14 amino acids. The germline gives CDR1 DFQATT, CDR2 SNEGSKA (reference sequence). This CDR3 reads CSAASGNRVETQYF. The CDR3 DNA follows: TGCAGTGCCGCAAGCGGGAATCGGGTTGAGACCCAGTACTTC.

This clonotype was seen many times. The genes are TRBV4-2 and TRBJ2-1, with D maybe TRBD2 (6 bases). The length of the CDR3 is 16 residues. V lost 0 bases to trimming and J lost 9 bases, with 18 bases between them. The V gene's germline CDR1 is LGHNA and CDR2 YNFKEQ. The CDR3 loop reads CASSQEPERERGEQFF. The DNA for the CDR3 is TGTGCCAGCAGCCAAGAACCGGAACGGGAGAGGGGTGAGCAGTTCTTC.

Many counts were recorded for this clonotype. The rearrangement joins TRBV10-3 to TRBJ2-7; unclear D gene. Trimming left V 6 bases short and J 2 bases short, with 5 bases between. Germline lookup yields CDR1 ENHRY and CDR2 SYGVKD. This CDR3 is built from 11 residues. CDR3 loop: CAIRVAYEQYF. CDR3 bases: TGTGCCATCAGAGTTGCCTACGAGCAGTACTTC.

The table lists this clonotype with many counts. The CDR3 region is CSATPGQGQPQHF. DNA for the CDR3: TGCAGTGCTACGCCCGGGCAGGGTCAGCCCCAGCATTTT. This sequence joins TRBV20-1 and TRBJ1-5, with D maybe TRBD1 (5 bases). CDR3 length: 13 amino acids. The V end was cut by 4 bases, the J end by 6 bases, with 13 bases between. Germline-derived CDR1 and CDR2 are DFQATT and SNEGSKA (reference sequence).

In its sample, this clonotype was seen many times. V and J are TRBV24-1 and TRBJ2-3, with D perhaps being TRBD1 or TRBD2 (6 bases each). CDR3 size: 14 residues. The V gene's germline CDR1 is KGHDR and CDR2 SFDVKD. V lost 5 bases and J 4 bases, leaving 12 bases between the germline ends. CDR3 sequence reads: CATSGEGGPDTQYF. The CDR3, as DNA: TGTGCCACCAGTGGAGAGGGGGGCCCAGATACGCAGTATTTT.

This clonotype was observed a few times. The chain couples TRBV20-1 to TRBJ2-3, with TRBD2 matching over 7 bases. J lost 2 bases, V lost 5 bases, and 7 bases had no gene match. Germline CDR1 reads DFQATT; CDR2 reads SNEGSKA (reference sequence). The CDR3 runs 14 residues. CDR3 region: CSAPSGSHTDTQYF. The CDR3 DNA is TGCAGTGCTCCTAGCGGCAGCCACACAGATACGCAGTATTTT.

This clonotype was recorded many times. The V and J genes are TRBV6-5 and TRBJ1-1; possibly TRBD1 for D (6 bases). Trimming cost V 2 bases and J 1 base, with 17 bases left between them. The CDR3 is made up of 17 amino acids. CDR1 and CDR2 (germline): MNHEY, SVGAGI. CDR3 coding DNA: TGTGCCAGCAGTTACGGCCTGGGGGGCGGGCGGAACACTGAAGCTTTCTTT. Translation: CASSYGLGGGRNTEAFF.

The rearrangement uses TRBV12-3 or TRBV12-4 and TRBJ1-2; 9 positions agree with TRBD1. The CDR3 sequence is 15 residues long. V lost 5 bases to trimming and J lost 3 bases; unmatched junction nucleotides: 7. In DNA form, the CDR3 reads TGTGCCAGCAGTCCCAGGGACAGGGAGTACTATGGCTACACCTTC. It codes for CASSPRDREYYGYTF.

The gene calls are TRBV13 and TRBJ2-1; D is unresolved. The CDR3 contains 16 residues. V was trimmed by 0 bases and J by 5 bases, leaving 14 bases between them. Germline assignment: CDR1 PRHDT and CDR2 FYEKMQ (reference sequence). The CDR3 here is CASSLGFSQPHNEQFF. In nucleotides, the CDR3 is TGTGCCAGCAGCTTAGGGTTCAGTCAACCCCACAATGAGCAGTTCTTC.

This clonotype was picked up a small number of times. The rearrangement links TRBV6-1 to TRBJ2-5; TRBD1 might be the D (5 bases). The V gene's germline CDR1 is MNHNS and CDR2 SASEGT. V dropped 0 bases and J dropped 5 bases, with 10 bases sitting between them. The length of the CDR3 is 14 residues. CDR3 bases: TGTGCCAGCAGTGAAGCAGGGGCCAGGGAGACCCAGTACTTC. It encodes CASSEAGARETQYF.

This clonotype was picked up many times. The CDR3 nucleotides read TGTGCCACCAGCAGAGATGAGGGGCCGGGTAAGGATACGCAGTATTTT. It is translated as CATSRDEGPGKDTQYF. The chain uses TRBV15 and TRBJ2-3; tentatively, D is TRBD1 or TRBD2 (5 bases each). Germline lookup yields CDR1 LNHNV and CDR2 YYDKDF (reference sequence). V was pared by 0 bases and J by 6 bases, with 16 bases between. This CDR3 is 16 amino acids long.

This clonotype was recorded at least ten times. The CDR3 coding sequence is TGCAGCGAGCTTACAGGGGGAGAGGGCTACACCTTC. This gives the protein CSELTGGEGYTF. V and J are TRBV29-1 and TRBJ1-2, with TRBD1 matching over 8 bases. The trim removed 7 bases at V and 8 bases at J, leaving 9 bases unmatched. The CDR3 is 12 amino acids. Germline V gene sequence: CDR1 SQVTM, CDR2 ANQGSEA.

This clonotype occurred many times. The chain recombines TRBV29-1 with TRBJ2-1, with D possibly matching TRBD1 (6 bases). The CDR3 is 14 amino acids. CDR1 and CDR2 from the germline V gene are SQVTM and ANQGSEA. Trimming stripped 7 bases from V and 4 bases from J, with 17 bases between. For the CDR3, the DNA is TGCAGCGCCCGAATGGGACACCAATACAATGAGCAGTTCTTC. It translates to CSARMGHQYNEQFF.

This chain links TRBV20-1 with TRBJ2-7, with D tentatively TRBD2 (6 bases). Germline CDR1 DFQATT, CDR2 SNEGSKA (reference sequence). The CDR3 has 16 amino acids. V was clipped by 3 bases and J by 3 bases, with 21 bases between them. CDR3 amino acids: CSASSALSGVLYEQYF. Here the CDR3 DNA reads TGCAGTGCTAGTTCCGCCTTATCGGGAGTTCTCTACGAGCAGTACTTC.

This clonotype was recorded at least ten times. For the CDR3, the DNA is TGCGCCAGCAGCCGGGGACGGAACCTACGACAGGATGAAAAACTGTTTTTT. It encodes CASSRGRNLRQDEKLFF. This chain connects TRBV5-1 to TRBJ1-4; tentatively, D is TRBD1 (6 bases). The CDR3 totals 17 residues. V lost 4 bases to trimming and J lost 6 bases, with 22 bases between them. The germline V gene has CDR1 SGHRS and CDR2 YFSETQ.

This clonotype was seen only a few times. The genes are TRBV5-1 and TRBJ2-1, with 8 bases aligning to TRBD2. Germline loops: CDR1 SGHRS, CDR2 YFSETQ. After removal of 0 bases from V and 7 bases from J, the junction contained 6 bases not matched to a gene. The CDR3 is 15 residues long. In nucleotides, the CDR3 is TGCGCCAGCAGCTTGGTCTCGGTAGCGGGAAATGAGCAGTTCTTC. Protein sequence: CASSLVSVAGNEQFF.

The sample holds many counts of this clonotype. This chain connects TRBV6-5 to TRBJ2-7; a possible D gene is TRBD1 (5 bases). Per germline, CDR1 MNHEY and CDR2 SVGAGI. V was trimmed by 8 bases and J by 1 base, leaving 9 bases between them. The CDR3 is 12 residues long. As DNA, the CDR3 is TGTGCCAGCGTGGGGCGGTCCTACGAGCAGTACTTC. This encodes CASVGRSYEQYF.

A few counts support this clonotype. The genes are TRBV6-5 and TRBJ2-5; no clear D gene. Per germline, CDR1 MNHEY and CDR2 SVGAGI. The CDR3 has 15 amino acids. The V gene lost 0 bases and the J gene lost 1 base, with 9 bases spanning the gap. CDR3 bases: TGTGCCAGCAGTTACTCATTAGGCCCCCAAGAGACCCAGTACTTC. Translating gives CASSYSLGPQETQYF.

This clonotype showed up many times. The rearrangement links TRBV18 to TRBJ2-3, with TRBD2 matching 12 bases. There are 16 residues in the CDR3. The V gene's germline CDR1 is KGHSH and CDR2 LQKENI. Unmatched junction bases numbered 6, after V lost 2 bases and J lost 6 bases. Here the CDR3 DNA reads TGTGCCAGCTCACCAACCCGGACTAGCGGGGTCGATACGCAGTATTTT. Translated, it gives CASSPTRTSGVDTQYF.

This clonotype came up many times. This chain links TRBV12-3 or TRBV12-4 with TRBJ2-2; tentatively, D is TRBD1 (6 bases). V was cut by 3 bases and J by 4 bases, with 12 bases left in between. There are 15 residues in the CDR3. Written as DNA, the CDR3 is TGTGCCAGCAGTTTTTACAGGGCGGGCACCGGGGAGCTGTTTTTT. It encodes CASSFYRAGTGELFF.

This clonotype was picked up many times. The rearrangement links TRBV9 to TRBJ1-6; D gene uncertain. CDR1 and CDR2 (germline): SGDLS, YYNGEE. CDR3 size: 18 residues. V dropped 0 bases and J dropped 0 bases, with 13 bases sitting between them. CDR3 coding DNA: TGTGCCAGCAGCGTAGAGGGTTCAGGTAGCTCCTATAATTCACCCCTCCACTTT. Its protein product is CASSVEGSGSSYNSPLHF.

This clonotype was picked up a small number of times. V usage is TRBV12-3 or TRBV12-4 and J usage is TRBJ2-3; TRBD2 matches 12 bases. CDR3 length equals 17 residues. The V gene end was trimmed by 5 bases and the J gene end by 0 bases; junction bases not matched to a gene: 6. As DNA, the CDR3 is TGTGCCAGCAGTCAGCAACTAGCGGGGGGTAGCACAGATACGCAGTATTTT. Residues: CASSQQLAGGSTDTQYF.

This clonotype was picked up many times. The gene calls are TRBV5-1 and TRBJ2-3, with 7 bases fitting TRBD2. J gave up 1 base and V 6 bases, and 8 bases lay outside the gene matches. The germline V gene encodes CDR1 SGHRS and CDR2 YFSETQ. CDR3 length: 15 amino acids. The CDR3 here is CASKRGGSGTDTQYF. CDR3 DNA sequence: TGCGCCAGCAAGCGTGGCGGGAGTGGCACAGATACGCAGTATTTT.

This clonotype came up many times. The chain employs TRBV20-1 and TRBJ2-5; 9 bases align to TRBD2. Trimming took 6 bases from V and 5 from J; bases not matched to a gene: 10. The CDR3 loop spans 14 amino acids. The germline V gene has CDR1 DFQATT and CDR2 SNEGSKA (reference sequence). The CDR3 is CSAPLAGLGETQYF. The CDR3 nucleotides are TGCAGTGCCCCTCTAGCGGGATTAGGGGAGACCCAGTACTTC.

The gene calls are TRBV30 and TRBJ2-2; D remains ambiguous. In germline, CDR1 is GTSNPN, CDR2 SVGIG (reference sequence). V was clipped by 1 base and J by 2 bases, with 11 bases between them. There are 15 residues in the CDR3. The CDR3 protein is CAWSGLGLNTGELFF. The CDR3, as DNA: TGTGCCTGGAGTGGGCTAGGGCTCAACACCGGGGAGCTGTTTTTT.